The rows below give T cell receptor beta chains drawn from one sample of a study of identifying expanded T cells in peripheral blood. Repertoires were generated with immunoSEQ multiplex PCR, while TCRdb's copy carries only in-frame clones and drops some. The table lists 45,000 to 60,000 clones, around 81% of them singletons. The source material was blood. These receptors were taken from a person aged 18 to 70 in good health. Both conserved end residues are part of each CDR3. Each record gives: V gene, CDR3 length, clone size, J gene, D gene, CDR3 protein, CDR3 DNA. D genes are given only for firm matches. Clone sizes are given selectively: once, few, many, or a class where the clone is expanded.

>TRBV4-2|14|NA|TRBJ2-7|NA
CASSQDLGRYEQYF
TGTGCCAGCAGCCAAGATCTAGGGAGGTACGAGCAGTACTTC
>TRBV7-9|17|NA|TRBJ2-3|NA
CASSLEKQGWRTDTQYF
TGTGCCAGCAGCTTAGAAAAACAGGGCTGGAGGACAGATACGCAGTATTTT
>TRBV6-1|15|NA|TRBJ2-7|TRBD2
CASSDRGRASYEQYF
TGTGCCAGCAGTGACCGCGGGAGGGCCTCCTACGAGCAGTACTTC
>TRBV18|13|once|TRBJ2-7|TRBD2
CASSRAGAYEQYF
TGTGCCAGCTCACGGGCGGGGGCCTACGAGCAGTACTTC
>TRBV15|13|NA|TRBJ1-6|NA
CATSRDHNSPLHF
TGTGCCACCAGCAGGGACCATAATTCACCCCTCCACTTT
>TRBV27|16|NA|TRBJ2-7|TRBD1
CASSPYGQGSRNEQYF
TGTGCCAGCAGTCCATACGGACAGGGAAGTCGAAACGAGCAGTACTTC
>TRBV27|14|NA|TRBJ2-3|NA
CASSLSSSTDTQYF
TGTGCCAGCAGTTTGAGCTCTAGCACAGATACGCAGTATTTT
>TRBV5-4|18|NA|TRBJ2-3|TRBD2
CASSPIGKGLAVTDTQYF
TGTGCCAGCAGCCCGATAGGTAAAGGACTAGCGGTCACAGATACGCAGTATTTT
>TRBV19|14|NA|TRBJ1-2|NA
CASSQPQLLYGYTF
TGTGCCAGTAGCCAACCACAGTTACTCTATGGCTACACCTTC
>TRBV7-9|13|NA|TRBJ1-2|NA
CASSLDQGTGYTF
TGTGCCAGCAGCTTAGATCAGGGAACCGGCTACACCTTC
>TRBV9|15|NA|TRBJ1-6|NA
CASRGGTAPNSPLHF
TGTGCCAGCAGGGGTGGGACGGCGCCTAATTCACCCCTCCACTTT
>TRBV30|16|NA|TRBJ2-3|NA
CAWSAESGGKTDTQYF
TGTGCCTGGAGTGCAGAAAGTGGGGGAAAAACAGATACGCAGTATTTT
>TRBV7-2|15|NA|TRBJ2-3|TRBD2
CASSLSGETTDTQYF
TGTGCCAGCAGCCTTAGCGGGGAAACCACAGATACGCAGTATTTT
>TRBV7-2|14|NA|TRBJ2-3|NA
CASSPAGRTDTQYF
TGTGCCAGCAGCCCAGCGGGCAGAACAGATACGCAGTATTTT
>TRBV7-2|18|NA|TRBJ1-2|NA
CASSLALATGAVVYGYTF
TGTGCCAGCAGCTTAGCGCTCGCGACAGGCGCTGTGGTCTATGGCTACACCTTC
>TRBV7-2|14|NA|TRBJ1-2|NA
CASSLVDRPGGYTF
TGTGCCAGCAGCTTAGTGGACAGACCGGGAGGCTACACCTTC
>TRBV7-3|19|NA|TRBJ2-1|TRBD2
CASSPGLAGGLGSYNEQFF
TGTGCCAGCAGCCCAGGACTAGCGGGGGGGCTAGGCTCCTACAATGAGCAGTTCTTC
>TRBV19|20|NA|TRBJ1-4|NA
CASSTAYSGKALATNEKLFF
TGTGCCAGTAGTACCGCTTATTCGGGGAAGGCCCTCGCAACTAATGAAAAACTGTTTTTT
>TRBV7-2|13|NA|TRBJ1-1|NA
CASSSRGSTEAFF
TGTGCCAGCAGCTCCAGGGGAAGCACTGAAGCTTTCTTT
>TRBV5-1|14|NA|TRBJ2-5|NA
CASSLALGQETQYF
TGCGCCAGCAGCTTGGCCCTGGGGCAAGAGACCCAGTACTTC
>TRBV7-8|16|NA|TRBJ1-3|TRBD1
CASSFFGQGAGNTIYF
TGTGCCAGCAGCTTCTTCGGACAGGGGGCTGGAAACACCATATATTTT
>TRBV7-9|11|NA|TRBJ1-4|NA
CASSSSEKLFF
TGTGCCAGCAGCTCATCCGAAAAACTGTTTTTT
>TRBV30|15|NA|TRBJ2-5|NA
CAWSLKPGRALTQYF
TGTGCCTGGAGTTTAAAACCGGGACGGGCCTTGACCCAGTACTTC
>TRBV27|15|few|TRBJ2-7|TRBD2
CASSLRAGGRHEQYF
TGTGCCAGCAGTTTGAGAGCGGGAGGGCGGCACGAGCAGTACTTC
>TRBV6-1|14|NA|TRBJ1-3|NA
CASREDSSGNTIYF
TGTGCCAGCAGGGAGGACAGCTCTGGAAACACCATATATTTT
>TRBV19|13|NA|TRBJ1-1|TRBD1
CASGGQGIPEAFF
TGTGCCAGCGGCGGACAGGGTATTCCTGAAGCTTTCTTT
>TRBV11-2|18|NA|TRBJ2-1|TRBD2
CASSLRGLAGGSYNEQFF
TGTGCCAGCAGCTTACGGGGACTAGCGGGAGGGTCCTACAATGAGCAGTTCTTC
>TRBV5-1|14|NA|TRBJ2-5|NA
CASSFSRAEETQYF
TGCGCCAGCAGCTTCAGTCGAGCGGAAGAGACCCAGTACTTC
>TRBV29-1|14|NA|TRBJ1-2|NA
CSVGELGPSSGYTF
TGCAGCGTTGGAGAATTGGGCCCCTCCTCGGGCTACACCTTC
>TRBV29-1|13|NA|TRBJ2-6|NA
CSVRGPGANVLTF
TGCAGCGTTCGGGGGCCTGGGGCCAACGTCCTGACTTTC
>TRBV27|14|NA|TRBJ2-5|NA
CASSRGSPQETQYF
TGTGCCAGCAGTAGGGGTAGCCCCCAAGAGACCCAGTACTTC
>TRBV11-2|14|NA|TRBJ2-2|NA
CASSIAPNTGELFF
TGTGCCAGCAGCATAGCTCCAAACACCGGGGAGCTGTTTTTT
>TRBV12-5|13|NA|TRBJ2-5|NA
CASGPGGSKTQYF
TGTGCTAGTGGTCCCGGGGGTTCGAAGACCCAGTACTTC
>TRBV5-1|15|NA|TRBJ2-6|NA
CASSLGQFKGSVLTF
TGCGCCAGCAGCTTAGGACAATTTAAGGGTTCCGTCCTGACTTTC
>TRBV6-5|13|NA|TRBJ1-2|NA
CASSSWGDYGYTF
TGTGCCAGCAGTTCCTGGGGCGACTATGGCTACACCTTC